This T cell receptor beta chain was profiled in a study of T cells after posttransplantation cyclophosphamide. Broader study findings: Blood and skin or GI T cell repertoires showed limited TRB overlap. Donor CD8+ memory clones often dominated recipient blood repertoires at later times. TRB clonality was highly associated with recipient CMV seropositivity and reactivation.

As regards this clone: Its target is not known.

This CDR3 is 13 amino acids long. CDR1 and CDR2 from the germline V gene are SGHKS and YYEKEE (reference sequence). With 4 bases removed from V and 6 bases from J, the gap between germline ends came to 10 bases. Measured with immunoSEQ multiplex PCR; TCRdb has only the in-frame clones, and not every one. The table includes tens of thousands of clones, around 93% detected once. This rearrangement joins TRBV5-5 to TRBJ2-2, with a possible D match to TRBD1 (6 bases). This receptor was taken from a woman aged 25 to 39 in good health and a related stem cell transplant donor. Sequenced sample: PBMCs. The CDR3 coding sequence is TGTGCCAGCAGCCTACAGGGAGCCGGGGAGCTGTTTTTT. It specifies CASSLQGAGELFF.